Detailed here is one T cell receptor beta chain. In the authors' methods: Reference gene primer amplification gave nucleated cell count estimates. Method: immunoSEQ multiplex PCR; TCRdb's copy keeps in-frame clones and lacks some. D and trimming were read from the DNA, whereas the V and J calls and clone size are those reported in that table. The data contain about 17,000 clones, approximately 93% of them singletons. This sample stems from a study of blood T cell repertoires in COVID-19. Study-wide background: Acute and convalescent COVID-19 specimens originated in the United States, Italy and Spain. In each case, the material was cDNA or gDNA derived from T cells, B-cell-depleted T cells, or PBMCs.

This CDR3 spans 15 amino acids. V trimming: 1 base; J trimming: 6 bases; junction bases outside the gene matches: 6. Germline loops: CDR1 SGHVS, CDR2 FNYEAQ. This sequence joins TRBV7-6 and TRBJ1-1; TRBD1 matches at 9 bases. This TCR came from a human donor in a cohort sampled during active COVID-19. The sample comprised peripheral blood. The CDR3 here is CASSLEGQGRPEAFF. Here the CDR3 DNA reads TGTGCCAGCAGCTTAGAGGGACAGGGTCGTCCTGAAGCTTTCTTT. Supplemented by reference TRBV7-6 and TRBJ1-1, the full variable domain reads GAGVSQSPRYKVTKRGQDVALRCDPISGHVSLYWYRQALGQGPEFLTYFNYEAQQDKSGLPNDRFSAERPEGSISTLTIQRTEQRDSAMYRCASSLEGQGRPEAFFGQGTRLTVV.